This T cell receptor beta chain was identified in a study of T cells in Graves' hyperthyroidism and ophthalmopathy. What was amplified from RNA transcripts were TCR beta CDR3 regions. The TCR CDR3 first-round RT-PCR relied on the HTBI primer set. TCRdb itself ran the multiplex PCR reads through MiXCR, one entry per CDR3 protein. This repertoire shows 560,000 or so distinct CDR3 sequences, 46% found once; its top ten account for 8% to 8.5%. The V gene's germline CDR1 is LNHNV and CDR2 YYDKDF (reference sequence). CDR3 length equals 11 residues. Trimming removed 0 bases at V and 6 bases at J, with 2 bases between.

This chain connects TRBV15 to TRBJ1-2; no clear D gene. The sample taken for sequencing was peripheral blood or thyroid tissue (not recorded which). This TCR was recovered from a woman between 18 and 29 years old with Graves' hyperthyroidism. Written as DNA, the CDR3 is TGTGCCACCAGCAGAGAGGATGGCTACACCTTC. Its protein product is CATSREDGYTF.